A single sample gave rise to the 19 T cell receptor beta chains below, sequenced in a study of blood T cell repertoires in COVID-19. Clones were sequenced by immunoSEQ multiplex PCR, and TCRdb holds only the in-frame ones, with some missing. The sample gives about 200,000 clones, 70% to 85% of which show up once; 4.5% to 6.5% is in the top ten. Sequencing was performed on PBMCs or T cells enriched from blood (not recorded which). These receptors originate from a woman between 55 and 75 years old with acute COVID-19.

The V and J genes are TRBV29-1 and TRBJ2-1, with 8 bases identical to TRBD1. V was pared by 8 bases and J by 8 bases, with 14 bases of the junction left unmatched. The germline V gene has CDR1 SQVTM and CDR2 ANQGSEA. The CDR3 is made up of 14 amino acids. This CDR3 is CSLTSDREAYEQFF. CDR3 coding DNA: TGCAGCCTTACCTCGGACAGGGAGGCTTATGAGCAGTTCTTC.

The chain is built from TRBV6-1 and TRBJ2-3; the D gene is possibly TRBD2 (5 bases). Germline V CDR1 and CDR2: MNHNS, SASEGT. The V end lost 4 bases, the J end lost 0 bases, and 14 bases lay between the germline ends. CDR3 size: 16 residues. CDR3 nucleotide sequence: TGTGCCAGCAGTGTCCTAGCTTTATCTAGCACAGATACGCAGTATTTT. The encoded protein is CASSVLALSSTDTQYF.

The rearrangement joins TRBV18 to TRBJ2-2; D ambiguous. The CDR3 has 15 residues. V lost 0 bases to trimming and J lost 4 bases, with 9 bases between them. CDR1 KGHSH and CDR2 LQKENI come from the germline V gene. CDR3: CASSPPMAVTGELFF. The CDR3 nucleotides read TGTGCCAGCTCACCACCCATGGCCGTCACCGGGGAGCTGTTTTTT.

The chain couples TRBV10-1 to TRBJ1-6, with 8 bases identical to TRBD1. The CDR3 is 15 amino acids. Unmatched junction bases numbered 6, after V lost 2 bases and J lost 9 bases. Germline CDR1 WNHNN, CDR2 SYGVQD (reference sequence). The CDR3 loop reads CASSEDRGGISPLHF. CDR3 in DNA: TGCGCCAGCAGTGAGGACAGGGGAGGGATTTCACCCCTCCACTTT.

The gene calls are TRBV27 and TRBJ2-2; 7 bases match TRBD1. From germline, CDR1 is MNHEY and CDR2 SMNVEV (reference sequence). The CDR3 runs 16 residues. The V gene end was trimmed by 0 bases and the J gene end by 2 bases; junction bases not matched to a gene: 3. CDR3 protein: CASSLSGQVNTGELFF. CDR3 DNA: TGTGCCAGCAGTTTATCAGGACAGGTTAACACCGGGGAGCTGTTTTTT.

This chain links TRBV19 with TRBJ1-1; D not resolved. The germline V gene encodes CDR1 LNHDA and CDR2 SQIVND (reference sequence). The CDR3 runs to 15 residues. V lost 1 base and J 1 base, leaving 10 bases between the germline ends. The CDR3 nucleotides are TGTGCCAGTAGTATAGGTTCAAGGAGGAACACTGAAGCTTTCTTT. As protein: CASSIGSRRNTEAFF.

With regard to this clone: Other nucleotide sequences from this sample produce the same CDR3. The chain has TRBV11-2 and TRBJ1-2; D ambiguous. CDR1 and CDR2 from the germline V gene are SGHAT and FQNNGV. This CDR3 region has 12 residues. Trimming cost V 0 bases and J 5 bases, with 4 bases left between them. CDR3 residues: CASSLDLYGYTF. CDR3 bases: TGTGCCAGCAGCTTAGATCTTTATGGCTACACCTTC.

CDR3 nucleotide sequence: TGTGCCAGCAGCGTAGACGCAGGGGGAAGAACAGATACGCAGTATTTT. Amino acid sequence: CASSVDAGGRTDTQYF. The chain couples TRBV9 to TRBJ2-3; 7 bases align to TRBD1. CDR1 and CDR2 from the germline V gene are SGDLS and YYNGEE. The CDR3 consists of 16 residues. J was trimmed by 3 bases and V by 0 bases; bases with no gene match: 7.

The chain carries TRBV6-5 and TRBJ2-1, with a weak D call TRBD2 (7 bases). Between the trimmed V and J ends, which lost 5 bases and 8 bases, there was a span of 19 bases. Germline loops: CDR1 MNHEY, CDR2 SVGAGI. The CDR3 runs to 15 residues. CDR3 nucleotides: TGTGCCAGCAGTCCTCCTATGGCGGGGGCGGATGAGCAGTTCTTC. Translating gives CASSPPMAGADEQFF.

The rearrangement uses TRBV7-8 and TRBJ2-7, with D maybe TRBD2 (5 bases). The germline V and J ends were trimmed by 0 bases and 3 bases, with 9 bases remaining between them. The CDR3 covers 14 residues. CDR1 and CDR2 (germline): SGHVS, FQNEAQ. CDR3 nucleotides: TGTGCCAGCAGCTTAGCGGGAGTAGGCTACGAGCAGTACTTC. This encodes CASSLAGVGYEQYF.

The rearrangement joins TRBV20-1 to TRBJ2-3; the match to TRBD2 covers 8 bases. Germline loops: CDR1 DFQATT, CDR2 SNEGSKA (reference sequence). The CDR3 length is 14 residues. V shed 3 bases and J 3 bases; nucleotides not matched to a gene: 5. The CDR3 spells CSASRRGGTDTQYF. CDR3 DNA sequence: TGCAGTGCTAGTCGACGGGGGGGGACAGATACGCAGTATTTT.

V and J are TRBV6-5 and TRBJ1-5; D may be TRBD1 (6 bases). This CDR3 region has 15 residues. Germline V gives CDR1 MNHEY, CDR2 SVGAGI. V lost 7 bases to trimming and J lost 3 bases, with 16 bases between them. This CDR3 is CASMIDRSFNQPQHF. As DNA, the CDR3 is TGTGCCAGCATGATCGACAGGTCCTTCAATCAGCCCCAGCATTTT.

V is TRBV19 and J is TRBJ1-2; D is ambiguous. This CDR3 comprises 13 residues. The germline CDR1 and CDR2 sequences are LNHDA and SQIVND (reference sequence). The ends were cut back, 3 bases at V and 6 bases at J, with 11 bases in the middle. The CDR3 nucleotides are TGTGCCAGTAGTATTCGAGGGTCGGATGGCTACACCTTC. This encodes CASSIRGSDGYTF.

V gene TRBV18 combines with J gene TRBJ1-6; D remains unclear. V was trimmed by 4 bases and J by 10 bases, leaving 14 bases between them. Germline CDR1 KGHSH, CDR2 LQKENI. This CDR3 contains 14 residues. The CDR3 sequence is CASSLRQAISPLHF. CDR3 coding DNA: TGTGCCAGCTCACTCCGTCAGGCCATCTCACCCCTCCACTTT.

The V call is TRBV4-3, the J call TRBJ1-6; unclear D gene. The CDR3 covers 16 residues. Germline assignment: CDR1 LGHNA and CDR2 YSLEER. Trimming stripped 4 bases from V and 0 bases from J, with 10 bases between. The DNA of the CDR3 is TGCGCCAGCAGCCCCACGGGAAGCTCCTATAATTCACCCCTCCACTTT. This codes for CASSPTGSSYNSPLHF.

The chain links TRBV3-1 (or the pseudogene TRBV3-2) to TRBJ1-2; 9 bases are a match to TRBD1. Unmatched junction bases numbered 8, after V lost 4 bases and J lost 5 bases. The germline gives CDR1 LGHDT, CDR2 YNNKEL (reference sequence). This CDR3 comprises 15 residues. CDR3 DNA: TGTGCCAGCAGCCGAGTGGGACAGGGTCGTTATGGCTACACCTTC. Its translation is CASSRVGQGRYGYTF.

The V gene is TRBV6-2 or TRBV6-3, the J gene TRBJ1-2; the D gene is possibly TRBD1 (6 bases). V was shortened by 4 bases and J by 5 bases, with 20 bases between the two germline ends. This CDR3 contains 16 residues. CDR1 is MNHEY and CDR2 is SVGEGT in the germline V gene. DNA of the CDR3: TGTGCCAGCAGTTCTTACCAAAGGGACACAACTTATGGCTACACCTTC. Protein sequence: CASSSYQRDTTYGYTF.

This clone was seen only once. V gene TRBV7-8 combines with J gene TRBJ1-2; tentative D call: TRBD1 (5 bases). Germline assignment: CDR1 SGHVS and CDR2 FQNEAQ. The CDR3 totals 13 residues. V was trimmed by 5 bases and J by 7 bases, leaving 14 bases between them. The CDR3 spells CASSGRGLVGYTF. The CDR3 nucleotides are TGTGCCAGCAGCGGTAGGGGTTTGGTTGGCTACACCTTC.

The CDR3 sequence: CASSLGREVYNEQFF. The CDR3 nucleotides are TGCGCCAGCAGCCTGGGACGGGAAGTCTACAATGAGCAGTTCTTC. The rearrangement joins TRBV5-1 to TRBJ2-1; D is tentatively TRBD1 or TRBD2 (5 bases each). This CDR3 spans 15 amino acids. The germline V and J ends were trimmed by 4 bases and 3 bases, with 14 bases remaining between them. The germline V gene encodes CDR1 SGHRS and CDR2 YFSETQ.